This TCR beta chain was recorded in a study of identical twins. Overall study results and limits: Cord blood's abundant beta clonotypes had fewer insertions, unlike memory repertoires.

TCRdb re-analysed the 5' RACE reads in MiXCR, keeping a single row per CDR3 protein. The data contain some 1,700,000 distinct CDR3 sequences, about 32% of them singletons. Unmatched junction bases numbered 6, after V lost 5 bases and J lost 0 bases. Germline values: CDR1 DFQATT, CDR2 SNEGSKA (reference sequence). The CDR3 runs 16 residues. On this clonotype: The antigen is undetermined.

Sequencing was done on a sample of cord blood. The clonotype comes from a newborn girl in good health. V usage is TRBV20-1 and J usage is TRBJ1-5; TRBD1 matches 11 bases. The CDR3 sequence is CSAPKGQGVSNQPQHF. DNA of the CDR3: TGCAGTGCTCCAAAGGGACAGGGGGTTAGCAATCAGCCCCAGCATTTT.